The rows below give T cell receptor beta chains drawn from one sample of a study of T cells in Graves' hyperthyroidism and ophthalmopathy. A single record per CDR3 protein comes from TCRdb applying MiXCR to the multiplex PCR reads. The top ten hold 9.5% to 12% of the sample, which has about 380,000 distinct CDR3 sequences, 11% to 15% seen once. The sequenced sample was blood. These receptors came from a woman aged 55 to 70 with Graves' hyperthyroidism. The CDR3 runs from the conserved cysteine through the conserved F or W. Each record gives: clone size, J gene, V gene, D gene, CDR3 DNA, CDR3 protein. The D gene is left open where the match is weak. The size field is filled for only some rows; it gives once, few, many or a size class.

many,TRBJ2-1,TRBV4-1,.,TGCGCCAGCAGCCCCCGGGACCGGCTCAATGAGCAGTTCTTC,CASSPRDRLNEQFF
.,TRBJ2-1,TRBV5-6,TRBD2,TGTGCCAGCAGCTTGGCGGGACTAGCGGGATCCGATGAGCAGTTCTTC,CASSLAGLAGSDEQFF
many,TRBJ2-7,TRBV12-5,TRBD1,TGTGCTAGTGGTTTGATCTGGACAGGGCCCTACGAGCAGTACTTC,CASGLIWTGPYEQYF
many,TRBJ1-2,TRBV11-2,.,TGTGCCAGCAGCGAAGGACAGATGGATTTTTATGGCTACACCTTC,CASSEGQMDFYGYTF
.,TRBJ2-2,TRBV29-1,.,TGCAGCGTTTTCCTCCTACGGGACGGGGAGCTGTTTTTT,CSVFLLRDGELFF
many,TRBJ1-1,TRBV18,.,TGTGCCAGCTCACCACTCTCAGCAGAAGAAGCTTTCTTT,CASSPLSAEEAFF
many,TRBJ2-3,TRBV5-8,.,TGTGCCAGCAGTTTAGGACAGGAGGGGGATACGCAGTATTTT,CASSLGQEGDTQYF
.,TRBJ2-7,TRBV24-1,TRBD1,TGTGCCACCAGTGATTCGACAGGGAAAGCCCACGAGCAGTACTTC,CATSDSTGKAHEQYF
many,TRBJ1-2,TRBV7-9,TRBD1,TGTGCCAGCAGCTTTAGGACAGGGGGGTATGGCTACACCTTC,CASSFRTGGYGYTF
many,TRBJ2-5,TRBV11-3,TRBD1,TGTGCCAGCAGCTCGCGCCCTGGACAGGGAGAGACCCAGTACTTC,CASSSRPGQGETQYF
few,TRBJ2-3,TRBV4-1,.,TGCGCCAGCAGCCAAGAATTGCGGGGAGTGGTTCTCACAGATACGCAGTATTTT,CASSQELRGVVLTDTQYF
many,TRBJ2-3,TRBV10-3,.,TGTGCCATCAGTTACGGTACCCAGTCGAGCGAGTATTTT,CAISYGTQSSEYF
many,TRBJ1-2,TRBV29-1,TRBD1,TGCAGCGCCTCGACAGGGTCTAACTATGGCTACACCTTC,CSASTGSNYGYTF
many,TRBJ1-6,TRBV7-9,.,TGTGCCAGCAGCCCAGGATGGAATTCACCCCTCCACTTT,CASSPGWNSPLHF
many,TRBJ2-7,TRBV20-1,TRBD2,TGCAGTGCTAGAGATCTAGCGGGAGTGGTACACGAGCAGTACTTC,CSARDLAGVVHEQYF
many,TRBJ2-5,TRBV18,TRBD2,TGTGCCAGCTCACGGGCTAGCGGAGATCAAGAGACCCAGTACTTC,CASSRASGDQETQYF
.,TRBJ2-1,TRBV6-1,TRBD1,TGTGCCAGCAGTCCCGGACAGGGGGCTGGGAATGAGCAGTTCTTC,CASSPGQGAGNEQFF
many,TRBJ2-1,TRBV24-1,TRBD2,TGTGCCACCAGTGATTTGCGGACTAGCGGGATCAGGGATGAGCAGTTCTTC,CATSDLRTSGIRDEQFF
many,TRBJ2-1,TRBV20-1,TRBD2,TGCAGTGCTTTTAGCGGGAGCTCCTACAATGAGCAGTTCTTC,CSAFSGSSYNEQFF
many,TRBJ2-5,TRBV15,TRBD2,TGTGCCACCAGCAGAAGGACTAGCGGGATGGAGACCCAGTACTTC,CATSRRTSGMETQYF
many,TRBJ2-5,TRBV6-2/TRBV6-3,TRBD1,TGTGCCAGCAGTTTACAGGGGAAGACCCAGTACTTC,CASSLQGKTQYF
few,TRBJ2-7,TRBV4-1,.,TGCGCCAGCAGCCAGGCAGGTGATGTATCCTACGAGCAGTACTTC,CASSQAGDVSYEQYF
many,TRBJ2-1,TRBV20-1,.,TGCAGTGCTAGAATGGGGTTAGGGTTCTACAATGAGCAGTTCTTC,CSARMGLGFYNEQFF
many,TRBJ2-5,TRBV24-1,TRBD2,TGTGCCACCAGTGAAGCGGGACTGCAAGAGACCCAGTACTTC,CATSEAGLQETQYF
many,TRBJ1-5,TRBV6-1,.,TGTGCCAGCAGTTCCACGGGTGGCGGCAATCAGCCCCAGCATTTT,CASSSTGGGNQPQHF
once,TRBJ2-7,TRBV11-2,.,TGTGCCAGCAGCTTAGGAGGTCGTGGCGCAGTGGTTACCTACGAGCAGTACTTC,CASSLGGRGAVVTYEQYF
many,TRBJ2-5,TRBV20-1,.,TGCAGTGCTAGGGGCCTCGTCCTAGCGGAGACCCAGTACTTC,CSARGLVLAETQYF
.,TRBJ2-7,TRBV27,TRBD2,TGTGCCAGCAATCCGGGACTAGCGGGAGGTTACGAGCAGTACTTC,CASNPGLAGGYEQYF
.,TRBJ2-5,TRBV7-8,.,TGTGCCAGCAACGTAGGGGCAGCGGAGGTGGGAGAGACCCAGTACTTC,CASNVGAAEVGETQYF
once,TRBJ1-1,TRBV12-3/TRBV12-4,TRBD1,TGTGCCAGCAGCCCGGTGGGGGATCCGGGACAGGGGACCCTGAACACTGAAGCTTTCTTT,CASSPVGDPGQGTLNTEAFF
many,TRBJ2-7,TRBV18,.,TGTGCCAGCACCTCAGAGTACGAGCAGTACTTC,CASTSEYEQYF
few,TRBJ1-5,TRBV24-1,.,TGTGCCACCAGTGCTCCCCGGGACTCTCAGCCCCAGCATTTT,CATSAPRDSQPQHF
many,TRBJ2-5,TRBV3-1,.,TGTGCCAGCAGCCAAGTTGTGGGAGAGTTTCGGGAGACCCAGTACTTC,CASSQVVGEFRETQYF
many,TRBJ2-7,TRBV20-1,TRBD1,TGCAGTGCTAGAGATATGGACAGGCAATGGTACGAGCAGTACTTC,CSARDMDRQWYEQYF